What follows are 26 T cell receptor beta chains derived from one specimen sequenced in a study of blood T cell repertoires in COVID-19. Using immunoSEQ multiplex PCR, the repertoire was profiled, and TCRdb retains in-frame clones only, with some absent. The data show about 11,000 clones, roughly 86% seen once. Sample: peripheral blood. These receptor sequences come from a man aged 50 to 60 with active COVID-19.

The rearrangement links TRBV7-8 to TRBJ2-1; 9 nucleotides line up with TRBD1. The CDR3 covers 15 residues. With V trimmed by 5 bases and J by 2 bases, 4 bases remained unmatched. In germline, CDR1 is SGHVS, CDR2 FQNEAQ. DNA for the CDR3: TGTGCCAGCAGCCCGGACAGGGGACCCTACAATGAGCAGTTCTTC. Its protein is CASSPDRGPYNEQFF.

V gene TRBV5-6 combines with J gene TRBJ2-7; D ambiguous. With 4 bases removed from V and 1 base from J, the gap between germline ends came to 3 bases. The germline CDR1 and CDR2 sequences are SGHDT and YYEEEE. The CDR3 is 11 residues long. CDR3 protein: CASSQSYEQYF. CDR3 DNA sequence: TGTGCCAGCAGCCAGTCCTACGAGCAGTACTTC. The variable domain in full, with the rest retrieved from reference TRBV5-6 and TRBJ2-7, is DAGVTQSPTHLIKTRGQQVTLRCSPKSGHDTVSWYQQALGQGPQFIFQYYEEEERQRGNFPDRFSGHQFPNYSSELNVNALLLGDSALYLCASSQSYEQYFGPGTRLTVT.

The rearrangement uses TRBV7-9 and TRBJ1-1, with D possibly matching TRBD1 (5 bases). The CDR3 length is 12 residues. Trimming stripped 5 bases from V and 4 bases from J, with 8 bases between. Per the germline V gene, CDR1 is SEHNR and CDR2 is FQNEAQ (reference sequence). The CDR3, as DNA: TGTGCCAGCAGCCCGGACATCACTGAAGCTTTCTTT. It yields the protein CASSPDITEAFF.

The chain has TRBV10-3 and TRBJ2-1; 8 bases agree with TRBD2. The CDR3 has 11 residues. Trimming removed 6 bases from V and 8 bases from J; junction bases left unmatched: 0. Germline V gene lookup returns CDR1 ENHRY and CDR2 SYGVKD. DNA for the CDR3: TGTGCCATCAGAGCGGGAGATGAGCAGTTCTTC. Its protein is CAIRAGDEQFF.

V usage is TRBV27 and J usage is TRBJ2-5; 9 bases line up with TRBD1. This CDR3 is 16 amino acids long. Germline-derived CDR1 and CDR2 are MNHEY and SMNVEV (reference sequence). The V and J ends lost 5 bases and 0 bases, in that order; junction bases with no gene match: 7. The CDR3 DNA sequence: TGTGCCAGCAGTCCACGACAGGGGGGTTACCAAGAGACCCAGTACTTC. Translation gives CASSPRQGGYQETQYF.

V is TRBV7-9 and J is TRBJ2-4, with a tentative D call TRBD1 (6 bases). The germline CDR1 and CDR2 sequences are SEHNR and FQNEAQ (reference sequence). V gave up 3 bases and J gave up 5 bases, with 8 bases separating them. This CDR3 spans 13 amino acids. CDR3 sequence reads: CASSFSGENIQYF. The CDR3 nucleotides read TGTGCCAGCAGCTTCTCAGGGGAAAACATTCAGTACTTC. Full variable domain (outside the CDR3, taken from reference TRBV7-9 and TRBJ2-4): DTGVSQNPRHKITKRGQNVTFRCDPISEHNRLYWYRQTLGQGPEFLTYFQNEAQLEKSRLLSDRFSAERPKGSFSTLEIQRTEQGDSAMYLCASSFSGENIQYFGAGTRLSVL.

There are a few counts of this clone. This sequence joins TRBV20-1 and TRBJ2-7; the D gene is possibly TRBD2 (5 bases). The CDR3 is 10 residues long. Germline V lookup: CDR1 DFQATT, CDR2 SNEGSKA (reference sequence). Deletions cut 6 bases from V and 6 bases from J, with 9 bases between. The CDR3 region is CSARVREQYF. The CDR3 bases are TGCAGTGCGCGGGTCCGCGAGCAGTACTTC.

J is TRBJ1-1 and V is TRBV28; D possibly corresponds to TRBD1 (6 bases). Germline V gene lookup returns CDR1 MDHEN and CDR2 SYDVKM. CDR3 size: 16 residues. Trimming took 2 bases from V and 1 from J, leaving 14 bases between them. The CDR3 sequence: CASSLSYRDGNTEAFF. CDR3 sequence (DNA): TGTGCCAGCAGTTTAAGCTACAGGGACGGGAACACTGAAGCTTTCTTT.

V gene TRBV7-9 combines with J gene TRBJ1-2; tentative D call: TRBD1 (6 bases). The CDR3 extends over 15 amino acids. Germline V gene sequence: CDR1 SEHNR, CDR2 FQNEAQ (reference sequence). Trimming left V 2 bases short and J 4 bases short, with 14 bases between. The CDR3 DNA reads as TGTGCCAGCAGCTTATATACGGACAGACTCTATGGCTACACCTTC. Its protein product is CASSLYTDRLYGYTF.

The chain combines TRBV9 with TRBJ2-5; weak D call: TRBD1 (6 bases). This CDR3 comprises 15 residues. Trimming cost V 5 bases and J 4 bases, with 18 bases left between them. Germline V gene data show CDR1 as SGDLS and CDR2 as YYNGEE. For the CDR3, the DNA is TGTGCCAGCAGGAAGGGACACCAGGAGCGAGAGACCCAGTACTTC. Its translation is CASRKGHQERETQYF.

This sequence joins TRBV5-1 and TRBJ2-7; 11 bases align to TRBD1. The CDR3 totals 15 residues. CDR1 is SGHRS and CDR2 is YFSETQ in the germline V gene. Unmatched junction bases numbered 1, after V lost 0 bases and J lost 2 bases. The DNA for the CDR3 is TGCGCCAGCAGCTTGGAGGACAGGGGGCCCTACGAGCAGTACTTC. It translates to CASSLEDRGPYEQYF.

V is TRBV7-9 and J is TRBJ2-1, with TRBD1 matching 8 bases. The CDR3 runs to 12 residues. J was trimmed by 8 bases and V by 6 bases; bases with no gene match: 3. Germline CDR1 reads SEHNR; CDR2 reads FQNEAQ (reference sequence). CDR3 bases: TGTGCCAGCAGACCAGGGGGCCATGAGCAGTTCTTC. The encoded protein is CASRPGGHEQFF.

In DNA, the CDR3 is TGTGCCAGCAGCCGGGGGGCCTCCGGGGCCAACGTCCTGACTTTC. This sequence encodes CASSRGASGANVLTF. The V call is TRBV7-8, the J call TRBJ2-6; D possibly corresponds to TRBD2 (7 bases). Germline CDR1 reads SGHVS; CDR2 reads FQNEAQ. V lost 5 bases, J lost 4 bases, and 12 bases lay in between. This CDR3 region has 15 residues. The variable domain in full, with the rest retrieved from reference TRBV7-8 and TRBJ2-6, is GAGVSQSPRYKVAKRGQDVALRCDPISGHVSLFWYQQALGQGPEFLTYFQNEAQLDKSGLPSDRFFAERPEGSVSTLKIQRTQQEDSAVYLCASSRGASGANVLTFGAGSRLTVL.

This chain links TRBV5-4 with TRBJ2-2; 16 bases map to TRBD2. This CDR3 has 18 amino acids. Germline V gene sequence: CDR1 SGHNT, CDR2 YYREEE (reference sequence). Trimming removed 5 bases from V and 3 bases from J; junction bases left unmatched: 7. CDR3 protein: CASSHGTSGRADTGELFF. The DNA of the CDR3 is TGTGCCAGCAGTCACGGGACTAGCGGGAGGGCCGACACCGGGGAGCTGTTTTTT.

The table lists this clone with a count of one. This chain links TRBV16 with TRBJ2-7; 8 nucleotides agree with TRBD1. V dropped 3 bases and J dropped 2; count of bases not matched to a gene: 6. The CDR3 is 15 amino acids. Germline CDR1 is KGHSY and CDR2 is FQNENV. CDR3 DNA sequence: TGTGCCAGCAGCCACTCGGGACAGGCCCCCTACGAGCAGTACTTC. Translating gives CASSHSGQAPYEQYF.

Note on this clone: Relative to the germline gene, one junction end is altered; a read error may explain this. The rearrangement uses TRBV19 and TRBJ2-1; D is unclear. CDR1 is LNHDA, CDR2 SQIVND, per germline (reference sequence). The CDR3 contains 15 residues. CDR3: CAGSILWAEYNEQFF. The CDR3 DNA reads TGTGCCGGTAGTATTCTGTGGGCCGAGTACAATGAGCAGTTCTTC.

The genes are TRBV7-6 and TRBJ2-5; 8 positions match TRBD2. Trimming cost V 1 base and J 4 bases; bases outside gene matches: 8. The CDR3 covers 16 residues. CDR1 and CDR2 from the germline V gene are SGHVS and FNYEAQ. The CDR3 DNA reads as TGTGCCAGCAGCTTAGAGTTAGCGGGGACCACAGAGACCCAGTACTTC. Translated, it gives CASSLELAGTTETQYF.

This rearrangement joins TRBV29-1 to TRBJ2-7; perhaps TRBD1 as D (5 bases). The CDR3 extends over 11 amino acids. Trimming stripped 4 bases from V and 5 bases from J, with 9 bases between. Germline V lookup: CDR1 SQVTM, CDR2 ANQGSEA. The CDR3 DNA is TGCAGCGTTGGGGGCAGGGACGAGCAGTACTTC. It is translated as CSVGGRDEQYF.

The chain joins TRBV6-4 to TRBJ2-3, with 9 bases lining up with TRBD1. The CDR3 sequence is 15 residues long. J gave up 6 bases and V 5 bases, and 9 bases lay outside the gene matches. CDR1 and CDR2 from the germline V gene are MRHNA and SNTAGT. The CDR3 nucleotides are TGTGCCAGCAGTCGAAAAGCCGGGACAGGGGATACGCAGTATTTT. This encodes CASSRKAGTGDTQYF.

The genes are TRBV30 and TRBJ2-1; 10 bases fit TRBD2. Losses at the gene ends were 0 bases for V and 7 bases for J; bases not matched to a gene: 3. There are 14 residues in the CDR3. Germline CDR1 reads GTSNPN; CDR2 reads SVGIG (reference sequence). The CDR3 reads CAWSVLAGRNEQFF. The DNA for the CDR3 is TGTGCCTGGAGTGTACTAGCGGGGAGGAATGAGCAGTTCTTC.

The chain uses TRBV9 and TRBJ1-3; possible D gene TRBD1, 5 bases. The germline gives CDR1 SGDLS, CDR2 YYNGEE. Trimming cost V 3 bases and J 8 bases, with 15 bases left between them. The length of the CDR3 is 14 residues. Here the CDR3 reads CASSALYPGDTIYF. The CDR3, as DNA: TGTGCCAGCAGCGCTCTCTATCCGGGGGACACCATATATTTT.

The CDR3 nucleotides are TGTGCCAGTAGTGAGGAGCGTACTAGCACAGATACGCAGTATTTT. Its protein is CASSEERTSTDTQYF. The chain uses TRBV19 and TRBJ2-3; no definite D call. V lost 5 bases, J lost 0 bases, and 12 bases lay in between. Germline V gene data show CDR1 as LNHDA and CDR2 as SQIVND (reference sequence). The CDR3 extends over 15 amino acids.

In this sample, this clone turned up a few times. The chain uses TRBV9 and TRBJ2-2; weak D call: TRBD2 (5 bases). Per germline, CDR1 SGDLS and CDR2 YYNGEE. The CDR3 length is 15 residues. V lost 0 bases and J 7 bases, leaving 13 bases between the germline ends. CDR3 sequence (DNA): TGTGCCAGCAGCGTAGTGTGGGAGTTTAACGGGGAGCTGTTTTTT. This codes for CASSVVWEFNGELFF.

The chain is built from TRBV15 and TRBJ2-1; maybe TRBD1 (6 bases). The V gene's germline CDR1 is LNHNV and CDR2 YYDKDF (reference sequence). This CDR3 has 18 residues. V lost 0 bases and J 0 bases, leaving 15 bases between the germline ends. CDR3 nucleotides: TGTGCCACCAGCAGAGATTTGGGGGCGCCGAGCTCCTACAATGAGCAGTTCTTC. It translates to CATSRDLGAPSSYNEQFF.

The CDR3 DNA is TGTGCCAGCTTGGGGACAGCCTCCTACGAGCAGTACTTC. Its protein product is CASLGTASYEQYF. The rearrangement links TRBV19 to TRBJ2-7; the match to TRBD1 covers 7 bases. J was trimmed by 0 bases and V by 9 bases; bases with no gene match: 5. CDR3 size: 13 residues. Germline V gene lookup returns CDR1 LNHDA and CDR2 SQIVND (reference sequence).

The chain uses TRBV28 and TRBJ1-1; 7 nucleotides match TRBD1. CDR3 size: 14 residues. CDR1 and CDR2 from the germline V gene are MDHEN and SYDVKM. V lost 6 bases to trimming and J lost 2 bases; unmatched junction nucleotides: 6. The CDR3 region has the DNA TGTGCCAGCAGGGACGACAGGGTTAACACTGAAGCTTTCTTT. Its protein product is CASRDDRVNTEAFF.